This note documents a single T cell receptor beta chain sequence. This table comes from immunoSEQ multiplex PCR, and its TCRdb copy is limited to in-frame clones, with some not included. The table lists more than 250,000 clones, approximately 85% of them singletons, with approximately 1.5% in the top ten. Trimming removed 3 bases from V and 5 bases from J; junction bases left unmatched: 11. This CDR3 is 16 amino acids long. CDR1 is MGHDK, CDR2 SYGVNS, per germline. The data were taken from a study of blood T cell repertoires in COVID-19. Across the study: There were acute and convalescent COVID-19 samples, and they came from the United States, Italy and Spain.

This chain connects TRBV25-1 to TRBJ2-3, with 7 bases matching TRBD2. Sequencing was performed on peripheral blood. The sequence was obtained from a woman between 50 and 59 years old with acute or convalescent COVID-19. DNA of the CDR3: TGTGCCAGCAGTGATTTAGTGTTCGGGGGGAAAGATACGCAGTATTTT. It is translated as CASSDLVFGGKDTQYF. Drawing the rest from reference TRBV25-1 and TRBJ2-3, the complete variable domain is EADIYQTPRYLVIGTGKKITLECSQTMGHDKMYWYQQDPGMELHLIHYSYGVNSTEKGDLSSESTVSRIRTEHFPLTLESARPSHTSQYLCASSDLVFGGKDTQYFGPGTRLTVL.